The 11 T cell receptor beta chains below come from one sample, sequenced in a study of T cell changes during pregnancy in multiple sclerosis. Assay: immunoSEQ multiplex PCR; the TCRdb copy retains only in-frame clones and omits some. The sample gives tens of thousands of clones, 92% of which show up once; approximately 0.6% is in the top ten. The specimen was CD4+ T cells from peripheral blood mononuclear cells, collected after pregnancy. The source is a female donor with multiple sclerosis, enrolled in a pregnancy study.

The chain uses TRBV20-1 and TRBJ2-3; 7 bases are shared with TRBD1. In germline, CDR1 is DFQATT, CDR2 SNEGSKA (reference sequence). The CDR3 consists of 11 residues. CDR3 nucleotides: TGCAGCGTAACGACCGGGACAGCTCGGTATTTT. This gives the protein CSVTTGTARYF.

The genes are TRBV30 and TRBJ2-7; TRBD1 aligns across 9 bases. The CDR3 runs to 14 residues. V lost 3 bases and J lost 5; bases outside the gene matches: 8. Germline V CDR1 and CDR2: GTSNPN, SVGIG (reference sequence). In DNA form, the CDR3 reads TGTGCCTGGAGGGCCGGGACAGGGAAAAACGAGCAGTACTTC. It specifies CAWRAGTGKNEQYF.

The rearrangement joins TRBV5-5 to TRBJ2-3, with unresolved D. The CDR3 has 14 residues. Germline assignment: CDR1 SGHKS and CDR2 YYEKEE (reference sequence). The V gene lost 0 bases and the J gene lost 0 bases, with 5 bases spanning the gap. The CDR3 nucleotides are TGTGCCAGCAGCTTGGTGACTAGCACAGATACGCAGTATTTT. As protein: CASSLVTSTDTQYF.

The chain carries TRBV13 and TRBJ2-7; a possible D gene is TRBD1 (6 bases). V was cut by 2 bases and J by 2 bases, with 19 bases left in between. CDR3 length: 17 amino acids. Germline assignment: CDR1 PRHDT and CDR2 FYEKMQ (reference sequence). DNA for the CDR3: TGTGCCAGCAGCTTATTGTCATGGGGGCCAGAGGCCTACGAGCAGTACTTC. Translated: CASSLLSWGPEAYEQYF.

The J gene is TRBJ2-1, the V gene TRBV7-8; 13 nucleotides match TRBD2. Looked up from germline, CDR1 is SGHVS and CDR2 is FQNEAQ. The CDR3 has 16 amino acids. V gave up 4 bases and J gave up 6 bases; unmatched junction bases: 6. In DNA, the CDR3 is TGTGCCAGCAGCTCCCGACTAGCGGGGGGCTTCAATGAGCAGTTCTTC. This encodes CASSSRLAGGFNEQFF.

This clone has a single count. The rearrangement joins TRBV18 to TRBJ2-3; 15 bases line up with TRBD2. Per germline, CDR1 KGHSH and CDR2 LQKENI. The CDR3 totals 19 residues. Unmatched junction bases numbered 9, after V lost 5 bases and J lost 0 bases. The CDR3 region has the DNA TGTGCCAGCTCAATCGGGACTAGCGGGGGGCTCGCTAGCACAGATACGCAGTATTTT. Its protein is CASSIGTSGGLASTDTQYF.

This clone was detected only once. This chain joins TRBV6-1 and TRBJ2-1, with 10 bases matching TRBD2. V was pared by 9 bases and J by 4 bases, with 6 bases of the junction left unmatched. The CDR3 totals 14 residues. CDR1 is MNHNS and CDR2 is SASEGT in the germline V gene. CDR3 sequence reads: CASDERGGYNEQFF. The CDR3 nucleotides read TGTGCCAGTGATGAGCGGGGGGGGTACAATGAGCAGTTCTTC.

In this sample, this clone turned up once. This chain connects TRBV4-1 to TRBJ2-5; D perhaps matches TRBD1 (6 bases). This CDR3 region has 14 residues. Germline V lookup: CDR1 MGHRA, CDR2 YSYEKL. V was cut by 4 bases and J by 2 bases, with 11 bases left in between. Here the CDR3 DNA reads TGCGCCAGCAGCCCCGGACAGCTACAAGAGACCCAGTACTTC. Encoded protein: CASSPGQLQETQYF.

In nucleotides, the CDR3 is TGTGCCAGCATAGCGGGGACAGCGAACACTGAAGCTTTCTTT. It codes for CASIAGTANTEAFF. The chain employs TRBV6-1 and TRBJ1-1; 7 nucleotides match TRBD1. This CDR3 is 14 amino acids long. Germline trimming cut 7 bases from V and 1 base from J; bases unmatched to any gene: 6. Germline values: CDR1 MNHNS, CDR2 SASEGT.

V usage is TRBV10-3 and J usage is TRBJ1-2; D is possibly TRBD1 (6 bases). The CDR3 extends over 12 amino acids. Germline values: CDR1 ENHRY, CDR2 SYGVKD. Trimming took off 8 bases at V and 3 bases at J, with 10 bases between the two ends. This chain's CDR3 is CAISGADYGYTF. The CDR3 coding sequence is TGTGCCATCTCAGGGGCGGACTATGGCTACACCTTC.

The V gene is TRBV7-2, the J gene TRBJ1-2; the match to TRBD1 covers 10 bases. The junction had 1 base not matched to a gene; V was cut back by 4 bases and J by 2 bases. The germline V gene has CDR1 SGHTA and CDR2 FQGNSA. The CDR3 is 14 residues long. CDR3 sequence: CASSWGQGNYGYTF. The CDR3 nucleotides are TGTGCCAGCAGCTGGGGACAGGGGAACTATGGCTACACCTTC.